This TCR beta chain was observed in a study of blood T cell repertoires in COVID-19. This clone was recorded once. The CDR3 is 15 amino acids. Germline V CDR1 and CDR2: MDHEN, SYDVKM. J gave up 1 base and V 6 bases, and 7 bases lay outside the gene matches. In the original workflow: Estimated nucleated cell counts came from reference gene primer amplification. Sequencing used immunoSEQ multiplex PCR; TCRdb keeps in-frame clones, though not all of them. V and J calls and clone size come straight from that table; D and trimming were deduced from the DNA. The table has about 330,000 clones, more than 70% seen once; the top ten hold 1.5% to 2%.

Specimen: peripheral blood. The chain is built from TRBV28 and TRBJ2-7; 9 positions agree with TRBD1. The TCR sequence derives from a woman aged 45 to 65 with acute or convalescent COVID-19. The CDR3 coding sequence is TGTGCCAGCAGCGCCGGGACAGGGTTTTCCTACGAGCAGTACTTC. It translates to CASSAGTGFSYEQYF. Full variable domain (rest looked up from reference TRBV28 and TRBJ2-7): DVKVTQSSRYLVKRTGEKVFLECVQDMDHENMFWYRQDPGLGLRLIYFSYDVKMKEKGDIPEGYSVSREKKERFSLILESASTNQTSMYLCASSAGTGFSYEQYFGPGTRLTVT.